This T cell receptor beta chain appears in the sequencing data of a study of blood T cell repertoires in COVID-19. Original analysis: Amplification of reference gene primers was used by the study to estimate nucleated cell counts. The method was immunoSEQ multiplex PCR; TCRdb's version includes in-frame clones alone and lacks a portion of them. The DNA was the basis for D and trimming; V, J and clone size are from that table. This table has approximately 120,000 clones, around 74% appearing once. The CDR3 has 14 amino acids. The germline CDR1 and CDR2 sequences are SGHAT and FQNNGV. Trimming removed 8 bases from V and 7 bases from J; junction bases left unmatched: 9.

The chain carries TRBV11-2 and TRBJ2-1; 9 bases line up with TRBD1. Sequencing used peripheral blood. The sequence was collected from an elderly man with COVID-19, enrolled during active disease. The DNA for the CDR3 is TGTGCCAGCTCAGGACAGGGGAACAGGAATGAGCAGTTCTTC. Its protein product is CASSGQGNRNEQFF. Full variable domain (rest looked up from reference TRBV11-2 and TRBJ2-1): EAGVAQSPRYKIIEKRQSVAFWCNPISGHATLYWYQQILGQGPKLLIQFQNNGVVDDSQLPKDRFSAERLKGVDSTLKIQPAKLEDSAVYLCASSGQGNRNEQFFGPGTRLTVL.